Sequencing of this T cell receptor (beta chain) was carried out in a study of molecular identifiers for immune sequencing clone quantification. This clonotype was observed a handful of times. Bulk libraries came from a prior protocol with listed TCR primers. Each CDR3 protein gets one entry after TCRdb re-called the PCR reads with MiXCR. The sample has about half a million distinct CDR3 sequences; about a fifth are singletons. Preparation of naive CD8 libraries involved roughly 19,000 to 1,100,000 sorted cells and 10%, 30% or 50% RNA. Sequences were obtained from naive CD8+ T cells from blood, with Jurkat cell RNA spiked in. As to subset: FACS-sorted CD8+CD4-CCR7+CD45RA+ naive T cells. This TCR was recovered from a human donor in good health. Some libraries in this study had Jurkat cell RNA spiked in.

CDR3: CASSLLTSGGLNTGELFF. Here the CDR3 DNA reads TGTGCCAGCAGCCTACTTACATCGGGGGGGCTTAACACCGGGGAGCTGTTTTTT. The rearrangement uses TRBV27 and TRBJ2-2; TRBD2 matches at 8 bases. This CDR3 is 18 amino acids long. Trimming took 6 bases from V and 2 from J; bases not matched to a gene: 14. CDR1 and CDR2 (germline): MNHEY, SMNVEV (reference sequence).